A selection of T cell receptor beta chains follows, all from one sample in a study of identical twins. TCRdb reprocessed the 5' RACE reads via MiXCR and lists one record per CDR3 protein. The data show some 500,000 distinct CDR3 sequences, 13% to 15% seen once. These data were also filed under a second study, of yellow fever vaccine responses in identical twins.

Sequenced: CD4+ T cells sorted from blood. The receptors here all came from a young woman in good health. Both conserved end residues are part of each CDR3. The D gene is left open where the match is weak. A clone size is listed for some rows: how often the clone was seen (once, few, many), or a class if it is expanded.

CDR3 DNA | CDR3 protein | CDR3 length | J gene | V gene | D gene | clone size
TGTGCCAGCAGCTTAAGAGCAGGGGGCGGTCGAGTCAATGAGCAGTTCTTC | CASSLRAGGGRVNEQFF | 17 | TRBJ2-1 | TRBV7-3 | TRBD1 | .
TGCAGTGCTAGACCAGCCCTTTTGGTCACCGGGGAGCTGTTTTTT | CSARPALLVTGELFF | 15 | TRBJ2-2 | TRBV20-1 | . | few
TGTGCCAGCAGTTACTCGATTGGGGGTTCGGAGACCCAGTACTTC | CASSYSIGGSETQYF | 15 | TRBJ2-5 | TRBV6-2/TRBV6-3 | . | .
TGTGCCAGCAAGCTAAGCGGGGGGATCAGCACAGATACGCAGTATTTT | CASKLSGGISTDTQYF | 16 | TRBJ2-3 | TRBV12-3/TRBV12-4 | TRBD2 | .
TGTGCCAGCGCCCCTAGCGGGGGGGCAGATACGCAGTATTTT | CASAPSGGADTQYF | 14 | TRBJ2-3 | TRBV6-1 | TRBD2 | .
TGCAGCGTTGAAGATCATGGACAGGGGTCCGAGCAGTACTTC | CSVEDHGQGSEQYF | 14 | TRBJ2-7 | TRBV29-1 | TRBD1 | many
TGTGCCGGTCTTCTAGCGCGGTTGGAGACCCAGTACTTC | CAGLLARLETQYF | 13 | TRBJ2-5 | TRBV27 | . | .
TGTGCCAGCAGTTTCGGACAGGGCGGACAAGAGACCCAGTACTTC | CASSFGQGGQETQYF | 15 | TRBJ2-5 | TRBV12-3/TRBV12-4 | TRBD1 | many
TGTGCCAGCGCCCGGGACGGGAGCTCCTACGAGCAGTACTTC | CASARDGSSYEQYF | 14 | TRBJ2-7 | TRBV6-1 | . | .
TGTGCCAGCAGCTTAGTAGGGGCAGAGACCCAGTACTTC | CASSLVGAETQYF | 13 | TRBJ2-5 | TRBV7-9 | . | .
TGTGCCAGCAGCTTATCAGGGATTGAGCAGTTCTTC | CASSLSGIEQFF | 12 | TRBJ2-1 | TRBV7-2 | . | few
TGCAGTGCAACGGCGGGCTTCTCCTACAATGAGCAGTTCTTC | CSATAGFSYNEQFF | 14 | TRBJ2-1 | TRBV20-1 | . | few
TGTGCCTGGAGTGTACCTGATGAGCAGTTCTTC | CAWSVPDEQFF | 11 | TRBJ2-1 | TRBV30 | . | few
TGCGCCAGCAGCCAAGAGGGACAGGGGGGAGAGCAGTACTTC | CASSQEGQGGEQYF | 14 | TRBJ2-7 | TRBV4-3 | TRBD1 | many
TGTGCCAGCAGCCCCCTTAGACTAGCGGGCTCCTACAATGAGCAGTTCTTC | CASSPLRLAGSYNEQFF | 17 | TRBJ2-1 | TRBV7-8 | TRBD2 | few
TGTGCCACCAGCAGAGATGCGGCGGGAGGTGACTACGAGCAGTACTTC | CATSRDAAGGDYEQYF | 16 | TRBJ2-7 | TRBV15 | TRBD2 | few
TGTGCCAGCAGCCTGAACACTGAAGCTTTCTTT | CASSLNTEAFF | 11 | TRBJ1-1 | TRBV5-1 | . | many
TGTGCCTGGGAGATTGGAGGGACCCTCGAGCAGTACTTC | CAWEIGGTLEQYF | 13 | TRBJ2-7 | TRBV30 | . | few
TGCAGCGTTGTCCTCCAGCGGTATTACAATGAGCAGTTCTTC | CSVVLQRYYNEQFF | 14 | TRBJ2-1 | TRBV29-1 | . | .
TGCAGTGCCCCAGGACTAGCGGGGATAAATGAGCAGTTCTTC | CSAPGLAGINEQFF | 14 | TRBJ2-1 | TRBV20-1 | TRBD2 | .
TGCGCCAGCAGCTTGGAGGGCTACGAGCAGTGCTTC | CASSLEGYEQCF | 12 | TRBJ2-7 | TRBV5-1 | . | few
TGCGCCAGCAGCTTGGCGGACAGGGACGGCTACACCTTC | CASSLADRDGYTF | 13 | TRBJ1-2 | TRBV5-1 | TRBD1 | .
TGCAGTGCTAGCCCCTCAGGACTCAGCCTTAATCAGCCCCAGCATTTT | CSASPSGLSLNQPQHF | 16 | TRBJ1-5 | TRBV20-1 | . | .
TGTGCCAGCAGCCCCTGGGCCATGGAATACAATGAGCAGTTCTTC | CASSPWAMEYNEQFF | 15 | TRBJ2-1 | TRBV5-5 | . | .
TGTGCCAGCAGCCAAGAGTGGGGGGGATTCTACGAGCAGTACTTC | CASSQEWGGFYEQYF | 15 | TRBJ2-7 | TRBV4-2 | TRBD2 | .
TGCGCCAGCAGTCATTTGGTGGGGGCCAACGTCCTGACTTTC | CASSHLVGANVLTF | 14 | TRBJ2-6 | TRBV23-1 | . | .
TGCGCCAGCAGCCATAACCCTAGGGCAGATACGCAGTATTTT | CASSHNPRADTQYF | 14 | TRBJ2-3 | TRBV5-1 | . | .
TGCAGCGTTGACCTTACAGGAGCCTACGAGCAGTACTTC | CSVDLTGAYEQYF | 13 | TRBJ2-7 | TRBV29-1 | . | many
TGCAGTGCTAGAGATAGGCGACAGGGGGCCTTGGGGGAGACCCAGTACTTC | CSARDRRQGALGETQYF | 17 | TRBJ2-5 | TRBV20-1 | TRBD1 | .
TGTGCCAGCAGCTTGGGACTAGCGGGGGTTCTGCACTACAATGAGCAGTTCTTC | CASSLGLAGVLHYNEQFF | 18 | TRBJ2-1 | TRBV13 | TRBD2 | .
TGTGCCAGCAGCCAGACTAGCGGGGGGCCCAGCACAGATACGCAGTATTTT | CASSQTSGGPSTDTQYF | 17 | TRBJ2-3 | TRBV5-5 | TRBD2 | few
TGTGCCAGCACCCCGGGACAGGGGAGAGACACCGGGGAGCTGTTTTTT | CASTPGQGRDTGELFF | 16 | TRBJ2-2 | TRBV6-1 | TRBD1 | few
TGCAGTGCCCGTCCCCAGCTCCAAGAGACCCAGTACTTC | CSARPQLQETQYF | 13 | TRBJ2-5 | TRBV20-1 | . | .
TGTGCCACCAGCAGAGATTCGGAATATGGCTACACCTTC | CATSRDSEYGYTF | 13 | TRBJ1-2 | TRBV15 | . | many
TGTGCCAGCAGCCAATTCGAAGTAGGCATTCAGTACTTC | CASSQFEVGIQYF | 13 | TRBJ2-4 | TRBV3-1 | . | many
TGTGCCAGCAGCGTAGCCCGGAACACAGATACGCAGTATTTT | CASSVARNTDTQYF | 14 | TRBJ2-3 | TRBV9 | . | few
TGCAGTGCTAGTGTCGGGGCGAGCACAGATACGCAGTATTTT | CSASVGASTDTQYF | 14 | TRBJ2-3 | TRBV20-1 | . | many
TGTGCCAGCAGCTTTCAGCAGGGGGCGCGGTATTCACCCCTCCACTTT | CASSFQQGARYSPLHF | 16 | TRBJ1-6 | TRBV7-2 | TRBD1 | .
TGCGCCAGCAGCTCGACAGTAGGGGCGAACACCGGGGAGCTGTTTTTT | CASSSTVGANTGELFF | 16 | TRBJ2-2 | TRBV5-1 | . | many
TGTGCCAGCAGCACCCTGAAGGTGGAGACCCAGTACTTC | CASSTLKVETQYF | 13 | TRBJ2-5 | TRBV14 | . | many
TGTGCCAGCAGCTTTAACAGCAAAGAGACCCAGTACTTC | CASSFNSKETQYF | 13 | TRBJ2-5 | TRBV11-2 | . | few
TGTGCCAGCAGAGACAACAATCAGCCCCAGCATTTT | CASRDNNQPQHF | 12 | TRBJ1-5 | TRBV6-2/TRBV6-3 | . | few
TGCGCCAGCAGCTTTGATTTGGGCTCCGGGGAGCTGTTTTTT | CASSFDLGSGELFF | 14 | TRBJ2-2 | TRBV5-1 | . | .
TGTGCCAGCAGCCTCATCGCAGGGTATGCGGATTCACCCCTCCACTTT | CASSLIAGYADSPLHF | 16 | TRBJ1-6 | TRBV14 | . | few
TGTGCCAGCACCAACCGGCCGGAAAGCACAGATACGCAGTATTTT | CASTNRPESTDTQYF | 15 | TRBJ2-3 | TRBV6-1 | . | .
TGCAGCCCCTTTGCGGCTAGCTCCTACAATGAGCAGTTCTTC | CSPFAASSYNEQFF | 14 | TRBJ2-1 | TRBV20-1 | . | few
TGTGCCATCAGTGAGTCTACGTTCGGGGGCAACTATGGCTACACCTTC | CAISESTFGGNYGYTF | 16 | TRBJ1-2 | TRBV10-3 | . | .
TGTGCCAGCAGTTTATCGTTTCTAGCGCGTTCCTACGAGCAGTACTTC | CASSLSFLARSYEQYF | 16 | TRBJ2-7 | TRBV27 | . | .
TGCAGCGTTGACGATAGCGGGAGAGGTTTTTCGGACACAGATACGCAGTATTTT | CSVDDSGRGFSDTDTQYF | 18 | TRBJ2-3 | TRBV29-1 | TRBD2 | many
TGTGCCAGCAGGTGGGACACGAGCTCCTACAATGAGCAGTTCTTC | CASRWDTSSYNEQFF | 15 | TRBJ2-1 | TRBV7-9 | . | few
TGTGCCAGCAGACACCCCCCCGCACGTGGCCCGGAGACCCAGTACTTC | CASRHPPARGPETQYF | 16 | TRBJ2-5 | TRBV6-1 | . | few
TGTGCCAGCAGCTTTCCCGGACAGGCATTGCAAGAGACCCAGTACTTC | CASSFPGQALQETQYF | 16 | TRBJ2-5 | TRBV7-9 | TRBD1 | few
TGTGCCTGGAGTAGGAAAGAGACCCAGTACTTC | CAWSRKETQYF | 11 | TRBJ2-5 | TRBV30 | . | .
TGCAGTGCTAGAAAGACAGCTGAAGCTTTCTTT | CSARKTAEAFF | 11 | TRBJ1-1 | TRBV20-1 | . | many
TGCGCCAGCAGTGAGTCTTTATTCCTAGCGGGAGAAGAGACCCAGTACTTC | CASSESLFLAGEETQYF | 17 | TRBJ2-5 | TRBV10-1 | TRBD2 | few